The 26 T cell receptor beta chains below all came from one sample that was sequenced in a study of early T cells in non-severe SARS-CoV-2 infection. One entry per CDR3 protein results from TCRdb running MiXCR on the 5' RACE reads. The profile shows over 25,000 distinct CDR3 sequences, about 4.6% of them singletons. The sample taken for sequencing was whole blood. The source is an adult who was a healthcare worker with PCR-confirmed SARS-CoV-2 infection or an uninfected control (not recorded which).

This clonotype was detected many times. This chain connects TRBV6-6 to TRBJ1-1, with D perhaps matching TRBD1 (6 bases). CDR1 is MNHNY, CDR2 SVGAGI, per germline (reference sequence). Trimming pared 10 bases from V and 5 bases from J, leaving 14 bases between. The CDR3 contains 12 residues. The CDR3 loop is CAIGGMRTEAFF. CDR3 DNA sequence: TGTGCCATAGGGGGAATGAGAACTGAAGCTTTCTTT.

There are many counts of this clonotype. This chain uses TRBV18 with TRBJ2-3; D is undetermined. The ends were cut back, 2 bases at V and 0 bases at J, with 15 bases in the middle. The CDR3 covers 17 residues. Germline V gene lookup returns CDR1 KGHSH and CDR2 LQKENI. CDR3 coding DNA: TGTGCCAGCTCACCAGTGGCCCCTTCTCCTAGCACAGATACGCAGTATTTT. As protein: CASSPVAPSPSTDTQYF.

This clonotype was counted ten times or more. The rearrangement uses TRBV10-3 and TRBJ2-2, with TRBD2 matching over 8 bases. This CDR3 spans 14 amino acids. V shed 7 bases and J 4 bases; nucleotides not matched to a gene: 5. Germline-derived CDR1 and CDR2 are ENHRY and SYGVKD. CDR3: CAIKRSGGTGELFF. CDR3 bases: TGTGCCATCAAGAGGAGCGGGGGCACCGGGGAGCTGTTTTTT.

This clonotype was counted at least ten times. The CDR3 here is CASSFSSDNQETQYF. The CDR3 coding sequence is TGTGCCAGCAGCTTTTCGTCGGACAACCAAGAGACCCAGTACTTC. The chain has TRBV11-3 and TRBJ2-5; D may be TRBD1 (5 bases). This CDR3 contains 15 residues. From germline, CDR1 is SGHNT and CDR2 YENEEA. The germline V and J ends were trimmed by 3 bases and 0 bases, with 11 bases remaining between them.

The rearrangement links TRBV4-1 to TRBJ2-1; 10 bases align to TRBD2. Germline V gene lookup returns CDR1 MGHRA and CDR2 YSYEKL. Trimming cost V 3 bases and J 8 bases; bases outside gene matches: 7. This CDR3 region has 15 residues. The CDR3 is CASSQGAGGLDEQFF. In DNA, the CDR3 is TGCGCCAGCAGCCAGGGAGCGGGGGGGTTGGATGAGCAGTTCTTC.

This clonotype came up a few times. This chain connects TRBV11-3 to TRBJ2-1; maybe TRBD2 (5 bases). The CDR3 covers 15 residues. CDR1 SGHNT and CDR2 YENEEA come from the germline V gene. The V gene lost 3 bases and the J gene lost 1 base, with 10 bases spanning the gap. This chain's CDR3 is CASSLNSGSYNEQFF. In nucleotides, the CDR3 is TGTGCCAGCAGCTTGAACAGCGGATCCTACAATGAGCAGTTCTTC.

This clonotype was recorded at least ten times. The chain couples TRBV19 to TRBJ1-5, with unresolved D. V lost 1 base to trimming and J lost 7 bases, with 8 bases between them. Germline V gives CDR1 LNHDA, CDR2 SQIVND (reference sequence). CDR3 size: 13 residues. The CDR3 bases are TGTGCCAGTAGTATAGGTCGGAGCCAGCCCCAGCATTTT. Residues: CASSIGRSQPQHF.

In this sample, this clonotype turned up a few times. This rearrangement joins TRBV20-1 to TRBJ2-5; the D gene is possibly TRBD1 (6 bases). Between the trimmed V and J ends, which lost 5 bases and 0 bases, there was a span of 13 bases. CDR3 size: 14 residues. Germline CDR1 reads DFQATT; CDR2 reads SNEGSKA (reference sequence). The CDR3 reads CSAPGTQYQETQYF. Written as DNA, the CDR3 is TGCAGTGCTCCCGGGACACAGTACCAAGAGACCCAGTACTTC.

This clonotype was counted many times. The chain combines TRBV5-1 with TRBJ2-2; D is unresolved. Germline V CDR1 and CDR2: SGHRS, YFSETQ. V shed 2 bases and J shed 0 bases, with 8 bases lying between them. The CDR3 loop spans 15 amino acids. The CDR3 DNA is TGCGCCAGCAGCTTCGGGTCTCCGAACACCGGGGAGCTGTTTTTT. Protein sequence: CASSFGSPNTGELFF. The variable domain in full, completed from reference TRBV5-1 and TRBJ2-2, reads KAGVTQTPRYLIKTRGQQVTLSCSPISGHRSVSWYQQTPGQGLQFLFEYFSETQRNKGNFPGRFSGRQFSNSRSEMNVSTLELGDSALYLCASSFGSPNTGELFFGEGSRLTVL.

This clonotype was counted ten times or more. The chain has TRBV20-1 and TRBJ2-3; maybe TRBD2 (6 bases). Trimming took off 1 base at V and 2 bases at J, with 13 bases between the two ends. CDR1 DFQATT and CDR2 SNEGSKA come from the germline V gene (reference sequence). The CDR3 runs to 15 residues. The DNA of the CDR3 is TGCAGTGCTAGAGGACTAGACGTACTCACAGATACGCAGTATTTT. The encoded protein is CSARGLDVLTDTQYF.

The chain carries TRBV5-1 and TRBJ1-4; D gene ambiguous. V lost 0 bases, J lost 0 bases, and 9 bases lay in between. The CDR3 contains 16 residues. Germline CDR1 SGHRS, CDR2 YFSETQ. The CDR3 loop reads CASSLGGSATNEKLFF. CDR3 sequence (DNA): TGCGCCAGCAGCTTGGGCGGGAGCGCAACTAATGAAAAACTGTTTTTT.

The V and J genes are TRBV6-5 and TRBJ2-1, with D possibly matching TRBD1 (6 bases). This CDR3 spans 15 amino acids. V lost 7 bases and J lost 2, with 15 bases in between. Germline loops: CDR1 MNHEY, CDR2 SVGAGI. Here the CDR3 reads CASTSGRGPYNEQFF. The CDR3 DNA sequence: TGTGCCAGCACCTCCGGCAGGGGACCCTACAATGAGCAGTTCTTC.

This clonotype was recorded many times. The chain combines TRBV7-3 with TRBJ2-1, with 7 bases fitting TRBD1. Germline V gene sequence: CDR1 SGHTA, CDR2 FQGTGA. V lost 3 bases and J lost 6; bases outside the gene matches: 11. The length of the CDR3 is 16 residues. DNA of the CDR3: TGTGCCAGCAGCTTTCCCAAGACAGGGTCGGGCAATGAGCAGTTCTTC. Translation: CASSFPKTGSGNEQFF. The entire variable domain, with the rest obtained from reference TRBV7-3 and TRBJ2-1, is as follows: GAGVSQTPSNKVTEKGKYVELRCDPISGHTALYWYRQSLGQGPEFLIYFQGTGAADDSGLPNDRFFAVRPEGSVSTLKIQRTERGDSAVYLCASSFPKTGSGNEQFFGPGTRLTVL.

This clonotype was picked up many times. This chain uses TRBV9 with TRBJ2-3; D tentatively fits TRBD1 or TRBD2 (5 bases each). There are 14 residues in the CDR3. Trimming left V 1 base short and J 5 bases short, with 11 bases between. CDR1 and CDR2 (germline): SGDLS, YYNGEE. Here the CDR3 DNA reads TGTGCCAGCAGCGTAATAACTGGGGGAGATACGCAGTATTTT. Translating it yields CASSVITGGDTQYF.

This clonotype was observed many times. The chain is built from TRBV6-2 or TRBV6-3 and TRBJ1-6; 8 bases fit TRBD1. CDR1 and CDR2 from the germline V gene are MNHEY and SVGEGT. The junction had 6 bases not matched to a gene; V was cut back by 4 bases and J by 10 bases. The CDR3 loop spans 14 amino acids. This CDR3 reads CASSFPGGASPLHF. The CDR3 DNA is TGTGCCAGCAGTTTTCCAGGGGGCGCATCACCCCTCCACTTT.

This clonotype was detected many times. The V call is TRBV11-3, the J call TRBJ2-2; 8 positions agree with TRBD1. V lost 3 bases to trimming and J lost 6 bases; unmatched junction nucleotides: 3. This CDR3 contains 14 residues. Germline V gene lookup returns CDR1 SGHNT and CDR2 YENEEA. The DNA of the CDR3 is TGTGCCAGCAGCTTTCACAGGGGGTCCGGGGAGCTGTTTTTT. Translated: CASSFHRGSGELFF.

This clonotype was counted ten times or more. The chain is built from TRBV7-2 and TRBJ1-1; the match to TRBD1 covers 7 bases. The germline gives CDR1 SGHTA, CDR2 FQGNSA. The J segment lost 9 bases and the V segment lost 1 base, leaving 5 bases of the junction unmatched. This CDR3 spans 13 amino acids. CDR3 DNA: TGTGCCAGCAGCTTAGGAGGGACAGCAAAAGCTTTCTTT. Its translation is CASSLGGTAKAFF.

The chain links TRBV11-3 to TRBJ2-7; no clear D. The CDR3 length is 13 residues. V gave up 0 bases and J gave up 4 bases, with 7 bases separating them. Looked up from germline, CDR1 is SGHNT and CDR2 is YENEEA. The CDR3, as DNA: TGTGCCAGCAGCTTAGATAACGGATACGAGCAGTACTTC. It is translated as CASSLDNGYEQYF.

At least ten counts were recorded for this clonotype. CDR3 in DNA: TGCAGCGTTGTGGTTGACCCAGCCGGAAACACCATATATTTT. Translation gives CSVVVDPAGNTIYF. The rearrangement links TRBV29-1 to TRBJ1-3; D remains unclear. The V and J ends lost 4 bases and 4 bases respectively, with 14 bases between them. The CDR3 covers 14 residues. Germline CDR1 is SQVTM and CDR2 is ANQGSEA.

In its sample, this clonotype was seen many times. The V call is TRBV7-2, the J call TRBJ1-4; the D gene is possibly TRBD1 (5 bases). The germline V gene has CDR1 SGHTA and CDR2 FQGNSA. V was pared by 5 bases and J by 6 bases, with 13 bases between. The CDR3 runs to 14 residues. DNA for the CDR3: TGTGCCAGCAGCCGGGACCATAGGGATGAAAAACTGTTTTTT. Its protein is CASSRDHRDEKLFF.

This clonotype has only a few counts. The CDR3 sequence: CSAREVAGRGDTQYF. CDR3 DNA: TGCAGTGCTAGAGAGGTAGCGGGTCGGGGAGATACGCAGTATTTT. The chain links TRBV20-1 to TRBJ2-3, with 7 bases fitting TRBD2. The CDR3 is 15 amino acids. The J segment lost 5 bases and the V segment lost 0 bases, leaving 8 bases of the junction unmatched. Germline CDR1 and CDR2: DFQATT and SNEGSKA (reference sequence).

This clonotype was picked up many times. This sequence joins TRBV14 and TRBJ2-2; D is perhaps TRBD2 (7 bases). Trimming took 1 base from V and 7 from J, leaving 19 bases between them. The germline gives CDR1 SGHDN, CDR2 FVKESK. The CDR3 runs 17 residues. CDR3: CASSQVLAGASGGELFF. In DNA form, the CDR3 reads TGTGCCAGCAGCCAAGTTCTGGCGGGGGCCTCCGGCGGGGAGCTGTTTTTT.

This clonotype was picked up many times. The chain couples TRBV3-1 to TRBJ2-3; no definite D call. Germline loops: CDR1 LGHDT, CDR2 YNNKEL (reference sequence). V lost 2 bases to trimming and J lost 0 bases, with 15 bases between them. This CDR3 comprises 17 residues. CDR3 region: CASSQMRVTASTDTQYF. CDR3 DNA sequence: TGTGCCAGCAGCCAAATGAGAGTCACCGCAAGCACAGATACGCAGTATTTT.

This clonotype has a count of ten or more. J is TRBJ1-2 and V is TRBV11-2; 12 bases line up with TRBD1. V lost 0 bases to trimming and J lost 8 bases; unmatched junction nucleotides: 10. This CDR3 comprises 17 residues. Looked up from germline, CDR1 is SGHAT and CDR2 is FQNNGV. The CDR3, as DNA: TGTGCCAGCAGCTTAGATCCGGGACAGGGGGCGATAAAGGGCTACACCTTC. It yields the protein CASSLDPGQGAIKGYTF. Variable domain in full (rest from reference TRBV11-2 and TRBJ1-2): EAGVAQSPRYKIIEKRQSVAFWCNPISGHATLYWYQQILGQGPKLLIQFQNNGVVDDSQLPKDRFSAERLKGVDSTLKIQPAKLEDSAVYLCASSLDPGQGAIKGYTFGSGTRLTVV.

This clonotype was found many times. The chain joins TRBV20-1 to TRBJ2-2; possibly TRBD1 for D (5 bases). Germline CDR1 and CDR2: DFQATT and SNEGSKA (reference sequence). This CDR3 region has 15 residues. V was shortened by 0 bases and J by 6 bases, with 14 bases between the two germline ends. The CDR3: CSARETQKGAGELFF. The CDR3 DNA sequence: TGCAGTGCTAGAGAGACCCAGAAAGGGGCCGGGGAGCTGTTTTTT.

There are many counts of this clonotype. This sequence joins TRBV7-8 and TRBJ2-7; D unresolved. This CDR3 contains 14 residues. V lost 4 bases and J lost 2, with 12 bases in between. Germline lookup yields CDR1 SGHVS and CDR2 FQNEAQ. The CDR3 reads CASSSMVGAYEQYF. CDR3 in DNA: TGTGCCAGCAGCTCCATGGTTGGAGCCTACGAGCAGTACTTC.